The 5 T cell receptor beta chains below come from one sample, sequenced in a study of cytomegalovirus exposure and HLA in healthy donors. The repertoire was sequenced with immunoSEQ multiplex PCR; TCRdb's copy has only in-frame clones and lacks some. The sample consists of 150,000 to 200,000 clones, 86% of them appearing once. Sequencing was carried out using PBMCs. Source of these receptors: a woman between 18 and 29 years old in good health and CMV-seronegative.

In DNA, the CDR3 is TGTGCCAGCTCACCAGACTTTGCGGTCTACGAGCAGTACTTC. Protein: CASSPDFAVYEQYF. The chain uses TRBV18 and TRBJ2-7; no clear D. The CDR3 sequence is 14 residues long. Per germline, CDR1 KGHSH and CDR2 LQKENI. Trimming removed 2 bases at V and 3 bases at J, with 11 bases between.

The chain employs TRBV11-2 and TRBJ2-3, with D perhaps TRBD2 (6 bases). The V end was cut by 6 bases, the J end by 0 bases, with 19 bases between. There are 17 residues in the CDR3. Per the germline V gene, CDR1 is SGHAT and CDR2 is FQNNGV. As DNA, the CDR3 is TGTGCCAGCAGTCCATTTCTGGGGGGATCTAGCACAGATACGCAGTATTTT. As protein: CASSPFLGGSSTDTQYF.

In this sample, this clone turned up once. This chain joins TRBV11-3 and TRBJ2-2; a possible D gene is TRBD2 (6 bases). The CDR3 totals 13 residues. CDR1 and CDR2 from the germline V gene are SGHNT and YENEEA. The germline V and J ends were trimmed by 5 bases and 4 bases, with 8 bases remaining between them. Here the CDR3 reads CASSGGITGELFF. CDR3 in DNA: TGTGCCAGCAGCGGGGGGATCACCGGGGAGCTGTTTTTT.

The genes are TRBV5-3 and TRBJ2-5; 8 nucleotides match TRBD2. TRBV5-3 falls under the ORF class, with uncertain function. The CDR3 is made up of 17 amino acids. Trimming at V came to 2 bases and at J to 4 bases, leaving 13 bases not matched to a gene. The CDR3 spells CARSFVRSGSNAETQYF. In DNA form, the CDR3 reads TGTGCCAGAAGCTTTGTAAGGAGCGGGAGTAATGCAGAGACCCAGTACTTC.

The rearrangement joins TRBV6-6 to TRBJ1-3; D uncertain. Germline V gives CDR1 MNHNY, CDR2 SVGAGI (reference sequence). There are 12 residues in the CDR3. With 0 bases removed from V and 14 bases from J, the gap between germline ends came to 11 bases. The CDR3 sequence is CASSYSGLPLYF. The CDR3 DNA follows: TGTGCCAGCAGTTACTCGGGCCTCCCCCTATATTTT.